Below, one TCR beta chain is given with its context. Per the study methods: Amplifying reference gene primers gave estimates of nucleated cell counts. The assay was immunoSEQ multiplex PCR, and TCRdb's table has in-frame clones only and misses some. The V and J calls and the clone size are those of that table, but D and trimming were determined from the DNA. Here the sample spans approximately 71,000 clones, 90% being singletons. The data originate from a study of blood T cell repertoires in COVID-19. Study background: COVID-19 samples from acute and convalescent phases originated in the United States, Italy and Spain. T cells, B-cell-depleted T cells, or PBMCs provided the cDNA or gDNA that served as material.

The germline V gene encodes CDR1 SGHVS and CDR2 FQNEAQ. This CDR3 region has 17 residues. V gave up 1 base and J gave up 3 bases, with 19 bases separating them. V and J are TRBV7-8 and TRBJ2-7; D gene ambiguous. The sequenced sample was peripheral blood. The receptor's source is a woman aged 18-29 years with acute or convalescent COVID-19. CDR3 in amino acids: CASSLERPYGPSYEQYF. The CDR3 DNA is TGTGCCAGCAGCTTAGAGCGACCCTACGGTCCAAGCTACGAGCAGTACTTC.